Listed below are T cell receptor beta chains from one sample, sequenced in a study of T cells in tuberculosis. Generated by immunoSEQ multiplex PCR, the TCRdb table keeps only in-frame clones and is missing some. The profile covers tens of thousands of clones, with approximately 91% appearing a single time and 1.5% to 2% taken by the ten largest. What was sequenced was CD1b-GMM tetramer-negative cells sorted from PBMCs. Receptors originate from an adult woman with latent tuberculosis. Both conserved end residues are part of each CDR3. D genes are given only for firm matches. Clone size, where shown, is once, few, many, or a class for clones that have expanded.

j_gene	v_gene	abundance	d_gene	CDR3nt	CDR3aa
TRBJ1-1	TRBV7-3	NA	TRBD1	TGTGCCAGCAGCCCTGGGGACAGGTTTCACACTGAAGCTTTCTTT	CASSPGDRFHTEAFF
TRBJ1-1	TRBV7-2	NA	NA	TGTGCCAGCAGCCCAATTTTAACGGGGGGCCCCTCGAACACTGAAGCTTTCTTT	CASSPILTGGPSNTEAFF
TRBJ2-7	TRBV10-3	NA	TRBD2	TGTGCCATGGGCAGGACTAGCGGGGGGGACGAGCAGTACTTC	CAMGRTSGGDEQYF
TRBJ2-7	TRBV30	once	NA	TGTGCCTGGAGTGTACACCCCTACGAGCAGTACTTC	CAWSVHPYEQYF
TRBJ2-5	TRBV7-6	NA	TRBD2	TGTGCCAGCAGCCTAAGGACTAGCGGGGGGGAAGGGGTACAAGAGACCCAGTACTTC	CASSLRTSGGEGVQETQYF
TRBJ1-6	TRBV19	NA	TRBD1	TGTGCCGTGCGGACAGGGCCGAATTCACCCCTCCACTTT	CAVRTGPNSPLHF
TRBJ1-1	TRBV27	NA	TRBD1	TGTGCCAGCAGGATGGACAGGAGTAACACTGAAGCTTTCTTT	CASRMDRSNTEAFF
TRBJ2-1	TRBV30	NA	NA	TGTGCCTGGAGTCGGCGGGATTCCTACAATGAGCAGTTCTTC	CAWSRRDSYNEQFF
TRBJ1-3	TRBV29-1	NA	TRBD1	TGCAGCGTTGCGACAGGGGGCTCTGGAAACACCATATATTTT	CSVATGGSGNTIYF
TRBJ2-1	TRBV11-2	NA	NA	TGTGCCAGCCTACAAGTAGGGGGGGCAGAGCAGTTCTTC	CASLQVGGAEQFF
TRBJ2-5	TRBV7-2	NA	NA	TGTGCCAGCAGCCCTGCCGTTGGGGGGGCGGGAGAGACCCAGTACTTC	CASSPAVGGAGETQYF
TRBJ2-3	TRBV2	NA	NA	TGTGCCAGCAGTGAGCGGGCCTCCCTCACGAGCACAGATACGCAGTATTTT	CASSERASLTSTDTQYF
TRBJ1-2	TRBV10-3	NA	NA	TGTGCCATCAGTGAGACTCCGTCGTACTATGGCTACACCTTC	CAISETPSYYGYTF
TRBJ2-7	TRBV7-6	once	NA	TGTGCCAGCAGCTTACAAGAGGGAGAAACCTACGAGCAGTACTTC	CASSLQEGETYEQYF
TRBJ2-7	TRBV5-4	NA	NA	TGTGCCAGCAGCGGGCCGGGACACGAATCCTACGAGCAGTACTTC	CASSGPGHESYEQYF
TRBJ1-6	TRBV30	NA	NA	TGTGCCTGGAGTGTATCGCGGGGCAGGAGGTCACCCCTCCACTTT	CAWSVSRGRRSPLHF
TRBJ2-7	TRBV7-2	NA	TRBD1	TGTGCCAGCAGCGTATGGACAGGGACTTACGAGCAGTACTTC	CASSVWTGTYEQYF
TRBJ1-1	TRBV5-6	NA	NA	TGTGCCAGCAGCTTAACAGAGAACACTGAAGCTTTCTTT	CASSLTENTEAFF
TRBJ1-1	TRBV6-6	once	TRBD1	TGTGCCAGCGGGGACAGGGGGCTGATTAGCACTGAAGCTTTCTTT	CASGDRGLISTEAFF
TRBJ2-5	TRBV7-2	NA	TRBD2	TGTGCCAGCAGCTCAAGTAGCGGGGGGCGGGAGACCCAGTACTTC	CASSSSSGGRETQYF
TRBJ1-6	TRBV6-5	NA	NA	TGTGCCAGCAGAAATTTTATCAGGGGAAATTCACCCCTCCACTTT	CASRNFIRGNSPLHF
TRBJ2-5	TRBV7-7	NA	NA	TGTGCTAGCAGCTTTTCGTACAGGGGGGGGCAAGAGACCCAGTACTTC	CASSFSYRGGQETQYF
TRBJ2-7	TRBV2	NA	TRBD1	TGTGCCAGCAGTGAAACAGGGGTCTCCTACGAGCAGTACTTC	CASSETGVSYEQYF
TRBJ2-2	TRBV15	NA	TRBD2	TGTGCCACCAGCAGAGAGAGTAGCGGGGGGGCCGGCGGGGAGCTGTTTTTT	CATSRESSGGAGGELFF
TRBJ1-3	TRBV28	NA	NA	TGTGCCAGCAGTTTTCGGGGGGCGCCGGGAAACACCATATATTTT	CASSFRGAPGNTIYF
TRBJ2-5	TRBV21-1	once	NA	TGTGCCAGCCCCGGGAGAGTCTGGGAGACCCAGTACTTC	CASPGRVWETQYF
TRBJ2-1	TRBV25-1	NA	TRBD1	TGTGCCAGCAGTGACATGCGGACAGGGGGCATGAATGAGCAGTTCTTC	CASSDMRTGGMNEQFF
TRBJ1-6	TRBV5-1	NA	TRBD1	TGCGCCAGCAGCTTGGGGGACAGGGCTTATTCACCCCTCCACTTT	CASSLGDRAYSPLHF
TRBJ1-4	TRBV27	NA	NA	TGTGCCAGCAGCCTTTATGCAACTAATGAAAAACTGTTTTTT	CASSLYATNEKLFF
TRBJ2-5	TRBV7-9	NA	TRBD1	TGTGCCAGCAGCCCCAGGACAGGGAGGAGAGAGACCCAGTACTTC	CASSPRTGRRETQYF
TRBJ1-6	TRBV6-4	NA	NA	TGTGCCAGCAGTTCAAGCCCGGGAAATTCACCCCTCCACTTT	CASSSSPGNSPLHF
TRBJ2-3	TRBV6-6	NA	TRBD1	TGTGCCAGCAGCGCACAGGGGGCAGTTAAAACAGATACGCAGTATTTT	CASSAQGAVKTDTQYF
TRBJ1-1	TRBV5-1	NA	TRBD1	TGCGCCAGCAGCGGACACAGGGGAATGAACACTGAAGCTTTCTTT	CASSGHRGMNTEAFF
TRBJ2-3	TRBV27	NA	NA	TGTGCCAGCGGCCACCGTCCGCAGTATTTT	CASGHRPQYF
TRBJ2-1	TRBV2	NA	TRBD1	TGTGCCAGCAGAAAAAGACAGGGTACCTACAATGAGCAGTTCTTC	CASRKRQGTYNEQFF
TRBJ1-2	TRBV7-8	NA	NA	TGTGCCAGCAGCTTGGGGCCGGACTACACCTTC	CASSLGPDYTF
TRBJ1-2	TRBV29-1	NA	NA	TGCAGCCATTCCGGGGGGGGCGTTGGATCCTATGGCTACACCTTC	CSHSGGGVGSYGYTF
TRBJ2-6	TRBV6-1	NA	NA	TGTGCCAGCAGTGCCGGGGACTCTGGGGCCAACGTCCTGACTTTC	CASSAGDSGANVLTF
TRBJ2-5	TRBV7-3	NA	TRBD2	TGTGCCAGCAGCTTGGGAGCGGGAGGGGAGACCCAGTACTTC	CASSLGAGGETQYF
TRBJ1-2	TRBV7-2	NA	TRBD1	TGTGCCAGCAGCAAAAACAGGGGTGTTGACGGCTACACCTTC	CASSKNRGVDGYTF
TRBJ1-5	TRBV27	NA	NA	TGTGCCAGCAGTCCCGACATGAATCAGCCCCAGCATTTT	CASSPDMNQPQHF
TRBJ1-4	TRBV30	NA	NA	TGTGCCTGGAGTGTACGGGTGTCGGGGAGAAAACTGTTTTTT	CAWSVRVSGRKLFF